The rows below give T cell receptor beta chains drawn from one sample of a study of blood T cell repertoires in COVID-19. Libraries were prepared by immunoSEQ multiplex PCR; TCRdb keeps only in-frame clonotypes and omits some of them. Seen here are 400,000 to 550,000 clones, roughly 91% observed once, and the top ten hold about 4.3%. Material: peripheral blood. The receptors were sampled from a woman aged 25 to 45 with acute or convalescent COVID-19. Both conserved end residues are part of each CDR3. A D gene is named only where the DNA matches it firmly. The size entry is marked missing in some rows and otherwise reads once, few, many or a size class.

D gene	V gene	clone size	J gene	CDR3 DNA	CDR3 protein
-	TRBV7-2	-	TRBJ1-3	TGTGCCAGCAGCCCCCGGGACACTCGCTCTGGAAGCACCATATATTTT	CASSPRDTRSGSTIYF
TRBD2	TRBV24-1	-	TRBJ2-5	TGTGCCACCAGCGATCCCGGGGGGGCCGGGGAGACCCAGTACTTC	CATSDPGGAGETQYF
-	TRBV9	-	TRBJ1-2	TGTGCCAGCAGCGAGGGAGGGTCCCAACTCTATGGCTACACCTTC	CASSEGGSQLYGYTF
-	TRBV28	-	TRBJ1-5	TGTGCCAGCACCTCAAGAGTACTGGCAGGTTCCCGGGGTAGCAATCAGCCCCAGCATTTT	CASTSRVLAGSRGSNQPQHF
TRBD1	TRBV9	-	TRBJ1-3	TGTGCCAGCAGCACAGGACAGGGGGGTGGAAACACCATATATTTT	CASSTGQGGGNTIYF
TRBD1	TRBV28	-	TRBJ2-7	TGTGCCAGCGTCCCCCGGGACAGGGGCTCCTACGAGCAGTACTTC	CASVPRDRGSYEQYF
-	TRBV11-2	-	TRBJ2-2	TGTGCCAGCAGCCCAACTTATTCAGGGGCGCACACCGGGGAGCTGTTTTTT	CASSPTYSGAHTGELFF
-	TRBV7-9	-	TRBJ2-5	TGTGCCAGCAGCCCCAGGGGTGGGAAGGACCAAGAGACCCAGTACTTC	CASSPRGGKDQETQYF
-	TRBV29-1	-	TRBJ2-2	TGCAGCGTAGCTAGCGCGAACACCGGGGAGCTGTTTTTT	CSVASANTGELFF
-	TRBV6-5	-	TRBJ2-1	TGTGCCACAACCGACAGCTACAATGAGCAGTTCTTC	CATTDSYNEQFF
-	TRBV11-2	-	TRBJ2-3	TGTGCCAGCAGCCCCAGTTCAGATACGCAGTATTTT	CASSPSSDTQYF
-	TRBV5-6	-	TRBJ2-7	TGTGCCAGCAGCTTCGGCCAGGGGGGCTACGAGCAGTACTTC	CASSFGQGGYEQYF
-	TRBV7-2	-	TRBJ2-7	TGTGCCAGCAGCTTAAATCGGGGTTTGGTGTACGAGCAGTACTTC	CASSLNRGLVYEQYF
TRBD2	TRBV7-3	-	TRBJ2-7	TGTGCCAGCAGCTTGGGTGGGGAGGGGTACGAGCAGTACTTC	CASSLGGEGYEQYF
-	TRBV25-1	-	TRBJ1-2	TGTGCCAGCAGTGAAAGGGGGGGAGGGCTAACTAACTATGGCTACACCTTC	CASSERGGGLTNYGYTF
-	TRBV27	-	TRBJ2-4	TGTGCCAGCAGTCCGGGGGCAGGGGGTAACATTCAGTACTTC	CASSPGAGGNIQYF
TRBD2	TRBV18	-	TRBJ2-5	TGTGCCAGCTCACCATGGGAGGGCTACCAAGAGACCCAGTACTTC	CASSPWEGYQETQYF
TRBD1	TRBV3-1/TRBV3-2	-	TRBJ2-2	TGTGCCAGCAGCCAAAGACAGGGTGGCACCGGGGAGCTGTTTTTT	CASSQRQGGTGELFF
TRBD1	TRBV4-1	-	TRBJ2-7	TGCGCCAGCAGCTATGGACAGGGTTCCTACGAGCAGTACTTC	CASSYGQGSYEQYF
TRBD2	TRBV4-1	-	TRBJ2-2	TGCGCCAGCCGGGGGGGCACCGGGGAGCTGTTTTTT	CASRGGTGELFF
TRBD1	TRBV28	-	TRBJ1-2	TGTGCCAGCAGCCCCGAGGGACAGGGGACCTATGGCTACACCTTC	CASSPEGQGTYGYTF
-	TRBV2	-	TRBJ2-2	TGTGCCAGCAGTGAAACGGCAACAGACACCGGGGAGCTGTTTTTT	CASSETATDTGELFF
TRBD1	TRBV4-1	-	TRBJ1-2	TGCGCCAGCAGCCGAGGACAGGGGAGCTATGGCTACACCTTC	CASSRGQGSYGYTF
TRBD2	TRBV9	-	TRBJ2-1	TGTGCCAGCATAACCGGACTAGCGGGGGCCTGCTGTGAGCAGTTCTTC	CASITGLAGACCEQFF
-	TRBV11-2	-	TRBJ1-1	TGTGCCAGCAGCCTTTCATCGGCGGCGAACACTGAAGCTTTCTTT	CASSLSSAANTEAFF
TRBD1	TRBV10-3	-	TRBJ1-4	TGTGCCATCAGTGGGACAGGGACTAATGAAGAACTGTTTTTT	CAISGTGTNEELFF
-	TRBV6-1	-	TRBJ1-5	TGTGCCAGCAGTCATACACAGTATAGCAATCAGCCCCAGCATTTT	CASSHTQYSNQPQHF
-	TRBV28	-	TRBJ1-2	TGTGCCAGCAGGTCAGGGAATAACTATGGCTACACCTTC	CASRSGNNYGYTF
TRBD1	TRBV15	-	TRBJ1-3	TGTGCCACCGCACAGGGGCCGGGAAACACCATATATTTT	CATAQGPGNTIYF
-	TRBV30	-	TRBJ2-7	TGTGCCTGGTTGGGGAGGGACACACTCTCCTACGAGCAGTACTTC	CAWLGRDTLSYEQYF
TRBD2	TRBV5-6	-	TRBJ2-2	TGTGCCAGCACAATCCTGACTAGCCAAACGAACACCGGGGAGCTGTTTTTT	CASTILTSQTNTGELFF
-	TRBV5-1	-	TRBJ1-1	TGCGCCAGCAGCTTGGTAGATAATAGGGGCCGAGAAACTTTCTTT	CASSLVDNRGRETFF
-	TRBV4-2	-	TRBJ1-6	TGTGCCAGCAGACCAGAAAGTGGTAATTCACCCCTCCACTTT	CASRPESGNSPLHF
-	TRBV6-5	-	TRBJ1-1	TGTGCCAGCAGTTACTCGAGTAGGGGGAACACTGAAGCTTTCTTT	CASSYSSRGNTEAFF
-	TRBV5-6	-	TRBJ2-1	TGTGCCAGCAGTTTGATAGGTTGGGGGGGCACTTACAATGAGCAGTTCTTC	CASSLIGWGGTYNEQFF
-	TRBV7-9	-	TRBJ1-1	TGTGCCAGCAGCTTAGACGGGACTAACACTGAAGCTTTCTTT	CASSLDGTNTEAFF
-	TRBV7-9	-	TRBJ1-3	TGTGCCAGCAGCGCCGGGAGGGGAAAAAACACCATATATTTT	CASSAGRGKNTIYF
-	TRBV27	-	TRBJ2-3	TGTGCCAGCAGTTGGGCGGGGGCCCACACAGATACGCAGTATTTT	CASSWAGAHTDTQYF
-	TRBV6-1	-	TRBJ1-3	TGTGCCAGCAGTGAATCCCTTTTTTACTCTGGAAACACCATATATTTT	CASSESLFYSGNTIYF
-	TRBV23-1	-	TRBJ2-1	TGCGCCAGCAGTCAATCCGGAGATAGGAATGAGCAGTTCTTC	CASSQSGDRNEQFF
TRBD1	TRBV13	-	TRBJ1-5	TGTGCCAGCAGCTTTGGACAGGGAGAGCCCCAGCATTTT	CASSFGQGEPQHF
TRBD1	TRBV19	-	TRBJ2-2	TGTGCCAGTACCGGGACAGCGAACACCGGGGAGCTGTTTTTT	CASTGTANTGELFF
-	TRBV9	once	TRBJ1-3	TGTGCCAGCAGCGTAGGGGGAGCGGCTGGAAACACCATATATTTT	CASSVGGAAGNTIYF
-	TRBV4-1	-	TRBJ2-5	TGCGCCAGCAGCCAGCTAGCTCTGGAGACCCAGTACTTC	CASSQLALETQYF
-	TRBV19	once	TRBJ2-1	TGTGCCAGTAGTATCGGGAACAATGAGCAGTTCTTC	CASSIGNNEQFF
TRBD2	TRBV9	-	TRBJ2-3	TGTGCCAGCTCGTTATCGTTAGCGGGGGACACAGATACGCAGTATTTT	CASSLSLAGDTDTQYF
TRBD1	TRBV6-5	-	TRBJ1-4	TGTGCCAGCGCACACAGGGGGGGAGATGAAAAACTGTTTTTT	CASAHRGGDEKLFF